This TCR beta chain came from a study of response to subunit inactivated influenza vaccine. Via MiXCR, TCRdb re-called the RT-PCR reads, giving one row per CDR3 protein. Of about 650,000 distinct CDR3 sequences listed, 14% were seen once; the top ten hold approximately 7.6%. A few counts support this clonotype. The J segment lost 4 bases and the V segment lost 1 base, leaving 3 bases of the junction unmatched. The CDR3 contains 15 residues. Per germline, CDR1 MNHEY and CDR2 SMNVEV (reference sequence). The sample in question was PBMCs from blood, obtained around two weeks before vaccination. This receptor was obtained from a man over 45 who received an inactivated influenza vaccine. V is TRBV27 and J is TRBJ2-5; 10 positions agree with TRBD2. This CDR3 is CASSLYRLAGETQYF. For the CDR3, the DNA is TGTGCCAGCAGTTTATATCGACTAGCGGGAGAGACCCAGTACTTC.